This T cell receptor beta chain was sequenced during a study of cytomegalovirus exposure and HLA in healthy donors. Overall study results and limits: Common viral pathogens seemed, in a later analysis, to connect with several of the most significant clusters. There was a cluster of highly shared sequence variants that was likely a sequencing artifact. Researchers counted some 150 TCR beta chains as cytomegalovirus-associated. Reports described diagnosis of cytomegalovirus status by the classifier as highly specific and sensitive.

Primers included in the PCR were 60 Vbeta and 13 Jbeta primers. Only in-frame clones appear in the TCRdb table, and some are missing; sequencing was by immunoSEQ multiplex PCR. The sample gives tens of thousands of clones, 80% to 90% of which show up once; less than 3% is in the top ten. V lost 11 bases and J lost 0, with 7 bases in between. The CDR3 is 11 residues long. Per germline, CDR1 SGHTA and CDR2 FQGNSA. For this clone: Its target is unknown.

The TCR originated in a woman aged 25 to 39 in good health and CMV-seronegative. Source material: PBMCs. The rearrangement joins TRBV7-2 to TRBJ2-5, with a possible D match to TRBD2 (6 bases). CDR3 protein: CAGGNQETQYF. The DNA of the CDR3 is TGTGCCGGCGGGAACCAAGAGACCCAGTACTTC.